The 24 T cell receptor beta chains below all came from one sample that was sequenced in a study of PD-1 blockade in classical Hodgkin lymphoma. The method was immunoSEQ multiplex PCR; TCRdb's version includes in-frame clones alone and lacks a portion of them. The sample includes 100,000 or so clones, 85% to 90% of them seen just once. There was relapse after autologous stem cell transplantation in every patient, and there was variation in brentuximab vedotin exposure. Sample: peripheral blood mononuclear cells (PBMCs), taken before the second cycle of nivolumab. The receptors stem from a human donor with classical Hodgkin lymphoma.

V usage is TRBV2 and J usage is TRBJ1-2; D may be TRBD1 (5 bases). V lost 6 bases to trimming and J lost 8 bases, with 19 bases between them. The CDR3 totals 14 residues. The germline V gene encodes CDR1 SNHLY and CDR2 FYNNEI. The CDR3 here is CASSDGPAGGGYTF. Here the CDR3 DNA reads TGTGCCAGCAGCGACGGACCGGCGGGGGGAGGCTACACCTTC.

J is TRBJ1-3 and V is TRBV19; no reliable D call. The germline V gene has CDR1 LNHDA and CDR2 SQIVND (reference sequence). The CDR3 has 15 residues. V lost 5 bases to trimming and J lost 0 bases, with 11 bases between them. CDR3 in amino acids: CASSFRTLSGNTIYF. The CDR3 DNA follows: TGTGCCAGTAGTTTCCGGACCCTCTCTGGAAACACCATATATTTT.

V usage is TRBV14 and J usage is TRBJ2-5; 13 nucleotides agree with TRBD2. Trimming at V came to 6 bases and at J to 7 bases, leaving 2 bases not matched to a gene. The germline CDR1 and CDR2 sequences are SGHDN and FVKESK. The CDR3 has 13 amino acids. For the CDR3, the DNA is TGTGCCAGCAGACTAGCGGGGGGGTCGACCCAGTACTTC. Its translation is CASRLAGGSTQYF.

This chain uses TRBV13 with TRBJ1-1; 7 nucleotides agree with TRBD1. J gave up 4 bases and V 5 bases, and 7 bases lay outside the gene matches. The CDR3 is 14 amino acids. Germline CDR1 reads PRHDT; CDR2 reads FYEKMQ (reference sequence). This CDR3 is CASSPRGTVTEAFF. The CDR3 DNA reads TGTGCCAGCAGCCCCCGGGGGACAGTCACTGAAGCTTTCTTT.

The rearrangement links TRBV18 to TRBJ2-7; D possibly corresponds to TRBD2 (6 bases). Trimming took 3 bases from V and 6 from J, leaving 15 bases between them. This CDR3 has 14 residues. Germline CDR1 and CDR2: KGHSH and LQKENI. The CDR3 DNA sequence: TGTGCCAGCTCACCGGAAGGGGTAGCGGCCGAGCAGTACTTC. Translation: CASSPEGVAAEQYF.

V is TRBV7-8 and J is TRBJ2-2; 10 bases are a match to TRBD1. This CDR3 has 17 amino acids. With 4 bases clipped from V and 0 bases from J, the junction kept 5 bases outside the gene matches. The germline gives CDR1 SGHVS, CDR2 FQNEAQ. CDR3 sequence: CASSSRDRGTNTGELFF. CDR3 nucleotide sequence: TGTGCCAGCAGCTCGAGGGACAGGGGCACGAACACCGGGGAGCTGTTTTTT.

The chain carries TRBV5-1 and TRBJ2-5, with 8 bases fitting TRBD1. Trimming took 0 bases from V and 5 from J; bases not matched to a gene: 9. Germline CDR1 reads SGHRS; CDR2 reads YFSETQ. The CDR3 sequence is 16 residues long. CDR3 region: CASSLERTGLEETQYF. In DNA form, the CDR3 reads TGCGCCAGCAGCTTGGAACGGACAGGGCTAGAGGAGACCCAGTACTTC.

This chain connects TRBV11-2 to TRBJ2-7; D is uncertain. Per germline, CDR1 SGHAT and CDR2 FQNNGV. There are 12 residues in the CDR3. V was pared by 1 base and J by 4 bases, with 5 bases between. Written as DNA, the CDR3 is TGTGCCAGCAGCTTAGGAGTTTACGAGCAGTACTTC. Residues: CASSLGVYEQYF.

V and J are TRBV11-2 and TRBJ1-6; a possible D gene is TRBD1 (5 bases). CDR1 is SGHAT and CDR2 is FQNNGV in the germline V gene. The CDR3 extends over 13 amino acids. Trimming pared 1 base from V and 10 bases from J, leaving 8 bases between. This CDR3 is CASSLGDGSPLHF. The CDR3 DNA sequence: TGTGCCAGCAGCTTAGGGGACGGGTCACCCCTCCACTTT.

The chain carries TRBV10-2 and TRBJ1-2, with 7 bases that match TRBD1. The CDR3 has 14 amino acids. With V trimmed by 5 bases and J by 0 bases, 3 bases remained unmatched. The germline gives CDR1 WSHSY, CDR2 SAAADI. Here the CDR3 reads CASSNRGANYGYTF. The DNA of the CDR3 is TGCGCCAGCAGTAACAGGGGAGCTAACTATGGCTACACCTTC.

This chain connects TRBV9 to TRBJ1-2; D call uncertain. V lost 2 bases, J lost 7 bases, and 15 bases lay in between. The CDR3 totals 14 residues. The V gene's germline CDR1 is SGDLS and CDR2 YYNGEE. The CDR3 spells CASSVDPEVGGYTF. The CDR3, as DNA: TGTGCCAGCAGCGTGGACCCTGAGGTGGGTGGCTACACCTTC.

This clone was found once. The rearrangement uses TRBV5-1 and TRBJ2-3; 10 bases match TRBD2. CDR1 and CDR2 (germline): SGHRS, YFSETQ. Unmatched junction bases numbered 3, after V lost 2 bases and J lost 0 bases. The CDR3 sequence is 16 residues long. The CDR3 loop reads CASSLSGGASTDTQYF. CDR3 coding DNA: TGCGCCAGCAGCTTAAGCGGGGGGGCTAGCACAGATACGCAGTATTTT. The full variable domain, with the rest looked up from reference TRBV5-1 and TRBJ2-3, is KAGVTQTPRYLIKTRGQQVTLSCSPISGHRSVSWYQQTPGQGLQFLFEYFSETQRNKGNFPGRFSGRQFSNSRSEMNVSTLELGDSALYLCASSLSGGASTDTQYFGPGTRLTVL.

This chain joins TRBV28 and TRBJ2-7, with no clear D. The V gene's germline CDR1 is MDHEN and CDR2 SYDVKM. The CDR3 runs to 11 residues. V was cut by 10 bases and J by 2 bases, with 9 bases left in between. In nucleotides, the CDR3 is TGTGCCACCGCCTTGGCCTACGAGCAGTACTTC. It encodes CATALAYEQYF.

On this clone: A junction end diverges from the germline sequence, so it may reflect a read error. The chain joins TRBV9 to TRBJ2-2; 8 nucleotides line up with TRBD2. The CDR3 is 15 amino acids. CDR1 and CDR2 (germline): SGDLS, YYNGEE. CDR3 region: CARSGRGANTGELFF. Written as DNA, the CDR3 is TGTGCCCGCAGCGGGCGGGGGGCGAACACCGGGGAGCTGTTTTTT. The full variable domain, with the rest looked up from reference TRBV9 and TRBJ2-2, is DSGVTQTPKHLITATGQRVTLRCSPRSGDLSVYWYQQSLDQGLQFLIQYYNGEERAKGNILERFSAQQFPDLHSELNLSSLELGDSALYFCARSGRGANTGELFFGEGSRLTVL.

V is TRBV13 and J is TRBJ2-3; the match to TRBD2 covers 14 bases. The CDR3 length is 18 residues. Trimming took 4 bases from V and 6 from J; bases not matched to a gene: 12. Germline V lookup: CDR1 PRHDT, CDR2 FYEKMQ (reference sequence). The CDR3 region has the DNA TGTGCCAGCAGCTCTCGCGGACTAGCGGGGGGCCCCGGGGATACGCAGTATTTT. This gives the protein CASSSRGLAGGPGDTQYF.

The chain couples TRBV28 to TRBJ2-5; the match to TRBD1 covers 7 bases. The V gene's germline CDR1 is MDHEN and CDR2 SYDVKM. This CDR3 has 14 residues. The ends lost 2 bases at V and 5 bases at J; junction bases unmatched: 5. The CDR3: CASSLPPQGETQYF. The DNA for the CDR3 is TGTGCCAGCAGTTTACCCCCACAGGGGGAGACCCAGTACTTC.

This rearrangement joins TRBV28 to TRBJ2-7; TRBD1 is a possible D gene (5 bases). With 7 bases removed from V and 2 bases from J, the gap between germline ends came to 12 bases. The CDR3 consists of 13 residues. Germline CDR1 is MDHEN and CDR2 is SYDVKM. For the CDR3, the DNA is TGTGCCAGCACCCCAACAGGTGCCTACGAGCAGTACTTC. As protein: CASTPTGAYEQYF.

This chain uses TRBV10-3 with TRBJ2-5; the D gene is possibly TRBD1 (5 bases). Trimming took 8 bases from V and 3 from J, leaving 16 bases between them. There are 14 residues in the CDR3. Germline lookup yields CDR1 ENHRY and CDR2 SYGVKD. CDR3 protein: CAIRDAQGEETQYF. The CDR3 DNA is TGTGCCATCCGAGATGCGCAGGGCGAAGAGACCCAGTACTTC.

The chain is built from TRBV6-1 and TRBJ2-6; D remains unclear. The V and J ends lost 4 bases and 5 bases respectively, with 21 bases between them. The CDR3 extends over 18 amino acids. Germline V gene lookup returns CDR1 MNHNS and CDR2 SASEGT. The CDR3 nucleotides are TGTGCCAGCAGTGTCCAGAGCTCTATGCAAAGTCGGGCCAACGTCCTGACTTTC. Protein product: CASSVQSSMQSRANVLTF.

This chain connects TRBV5-1 to TRBJ1-2, with a weak D call TRBD1 (6 bases). The CDR3 totals 14 residues. Germline V gene sequence: CDR1 SGHRS, CDR2 YFSETQ. Between the trimmed V and J ends, which lost 6 bases and 6 bases, there was a span of 18 bases. DNA for the CDR3: TGCGCCAGCACCGGACAGAGCGAATTCCATGGCTACACCTTC. This translates into CASTGQSEFHGYTF.

The chain combines TRBV4-1 with TRBJ1-2; no clear D. The CDR3 extends over 13 amino acids. Germline CDR1 MGHRA, CDR2 YSYEKL. The ends were cut back, 0 bases at V and 8 bases at J, with 10 bases in the middle. As DNA, the CDR3 is TGCGCCAGCAGCCAAGATTTAGCGCAGGGCTACACCTTC. This translates into CASSQDLAQGYTF.

This rearrangement joins TRBV28 to TRBJ1-1; TRBD1 is a possible D gene (6 bases). The CDR3 covers 13 residues. Trimming removed 2 bases from V and 3 bases from J, with 7 bases in between. Germline loops: CDR1 MDHEN, CDR2 SYDVKM. This CDR3 is CASSLTGYTEAFF. CDR3 DNA sequence: TGTGCCAGCAGTTTAACAGGGTACACTGAAGCTTTCTTT.

The gene calls are TRBV6-5 and TRBJ1-4, with 12 bases that match TRBD1. In germline, CDR1 is MNHEY, CDR2 SVGAGI. V shed 2 bases and J 8 bases; nucleotides not matched to a gene: 6. The CDR3 sequence is 16 residues long. This CDR3 is CASSYLGTGGWEKLFF. The CDR3 nucleotides are TGTGCCAGCAGTTACCTCGGGACAGGGGGCTGGGAAAAACTGTTTTTT.

The rearrangement links TRBV6-6 to TRBJ2-6; D is unresolved. The germline gives CDR1 MNHNY, CDR2 SVGAGI (reference sequence). The CDR3 extends over 15 amino acids. Trimming left V 5 bases short and J 1 base short, with 9 bases between. The CDR3 here is CASSPLGSGANVLTF. DNA of the CDR3: TGTGCCAGCAGTCCCCTCGGGTCTGGGGCCAACGTCCTGACTTTC.